The 4 T cell receptor beta chains in this list originate from one sample, sequenced in a study of Graves' ophthalmopathy and Graves' hyperthyroidism. The TCR beta CDR3 regions underwent amplification from RNA transcripts. The first round was an RT-PCR with HTBI primers, and the second round was a multiplex PCR. MiXCR, run by TCRdb on the multiplex PCR reads, gives a single entry per CDR3 protein. The sample shows some 350,000 distinct CDR3 sequences, 17% of them seen only once. Material: peripheral blood. The receptors shown here come from an adult woman with stable Graves' hyperthyroidism.

Points on this clonotype: This may be a read error, as it is one base from a much larger clone. The genes are TRBV14 and TRBJ2-1, with D possibly called TRBD1 or TRBD2 (6 bases each). Germline V gene lookup returns CDR1 SGHDN and CDR2 FVKESK. The CDR3 is 13 residues long. In DNA form, the CDR3 reads TGTGCCAGCAGGGGGGCGGGGAACAATGAGGAGTTCTTC. It translates to CASRGAGNNEEFF.

This clonotype was found a few times. The V call is TRBV4-2, the J call TRBJ1-1; 10 nucleotides align to TRBD1. CDR1 and CDR2 (germline): LGHNA, YNFKEQ. CDR3 length: 18 residues. J lost 3 bases, V lost 3 bases, and 13 bases had no gene match. CDR3 protein: CASSHIPGQGMKDTEAFF. CDR3 nucleotides: TGTGCCAGCAGCCACATCCCGGGACAGGGGATGAAGGACACTGAAGCTTTCTTT.

Ten or more counts support this clonotype. The V and J genes are TRBV19 and TRBJ2-7, with TRBD2 identical over 8 bases. Germline loops: CDR1 LNHDA, CDR2 SQIVND (reference sequence). This CDR3 spans 15 amino acids. J gave up 3 bases and V 5 bases, and 9 bases lay outside the gene matches. Written as DNA, the CDR3 is TGTGCCAGTAGTCACACACTAGCGGACTTCTACGAGCAGTACTTC. This gives the protein CASSHTLADFYEQYF.

This clonotype came up many times. The rearrangement joins TRBV7-8 to TRBJ2-7, with 8 positions matching TRBD1. There are 15 residues in the CDR3. Germline loops: CDR1 SGHVS, CDR2 FQNEAQ. With 4 bases clipped from V and 2 bases from J, the junction kept 7 bases outside the gene matches. The CDR3 coding sequence is TGTGCCAGCAGCTCACCCACAGGGGGGCCCTACGAGCAGTACTTC. Translating it yields CASSSPTGGPYEQYF.